A selection of T cell receptor beta chains follows, all from one sample in a study of T cell changes during pregnancy in multiple sclerosis. The table came from immunoSEQ multiplex PCR; TCRdb's copy has only in-frame clones and leaves some out. The sample records some 64,000 clones, around 90% being singletons. The specimen comprised peripheral blood, sampled in the first trimester of pregnancy. These receptors all come from a female donor in good health, enrolled as a control in a pregnancy study. Both conserved end residues are part of each CDR3. The D gene is left open where the match is weak. Clone size appears in some rows only: once, few, many, or a class for an expanded clone.

cdr3_nt: TGTGCCAGCTCACCCCCTCATAGGGACAGGGTAAACTACGAGCAGTACTTC
cdr3_aa: CASSPPHRDRVNYEQYF
v_call: TRBV18
j_call: TRBJ2-7
d_call: TRBD1
clone_size: once

cdr3_nt: TGTGCCTGGAGTGTCCGGCTAGCGGGGGGAGAGCAGTTCTTC
cdr3_aa: CAWSVRLAGGEQFF
v_call: TRBV30
j_call: TRBJ2-1
d_call: TRBD2
clone_size: NA

cdr3_nt: TGTGCCAGCAGACCCAGCGGGGGGGCCGGCGAGCAGTACTTC
cdr3_aa: CASRPSGGAGEQYF
v_call: TRBV7-8
j_call: TRBJ2-7
d_call: TRBD2
clone_size: NA

cdr3_nt: TGTGCCAGCACCCATTTAGTGGGACAGGGGTTTGGTGATACGCAGTATTTT
cdr3_aa: CASTHLVGQGFGDTQYF
v_call: TRBV27
j_call: TRBJ2-3
d_call: TRBD1
clone_size: once

cdr3_nt: TGTGCCAGCAGCCCTACAGGACCAATTAATGAAAAACTGTTTTTT
cdr3_aa: CASSPTGPINEKLFF
v_call: TRBV6-5
j_call: TRBJ1-4
d_call: NA
clone_size: NA

cdr3_nt: TGTGCCAGTAGAACCACTCGACAGGGAACGGGGGAAAAACTGTTTTTT
cdr3_aa: CASRTTRQGTGEKLFF
v_call: TRBV19
j_call: TRBJ1-4
d_call: TRBD1
clone_size: NA

cdr3_nt: TGTGCCAGCAGACAGACTAGCGGGAGAGACAATGAGCAGTTCTTC
cdr3_aa: CASRQTSGRDNEQFF
v_call: TRBV6-5
j_call: TRBJ2-1
d_call: TRBD2
clone_size: NA

cdr3_nt: TGTGCCAGCAGTCCACAGCTTAAGGTGAACACTGAAGCTTTCTTT
cdr3_aa: CASSPQLKVNTEAFF
v_call: TRBV28
j_call: TRBJ1-1
d_call: NA
clone_size: NA

cdr3_nt: TGCGCCAGCAGCTTAGGGACTATCGGTTCACCCCTCCACTTT
cdr3_aa: CASSLGTIGSPLHF
v_call: TRBV5-1
j_call: TRBJ1-6
d_call: NA
clone_size: NA

cdr3_nt: TGTGCCAGCAGCTTAGCAGGGCTCACCGGGGAGCTGTTTTTT
cdr3_aa: CASSLAGLTGELFF
v_call: TRBV5-4
j_call: TRBJ2-2
d_call: NA
clone_size: NA

cdr3_nt: TGTGCCAGCAAACAACAGGGTAGCACAGATACGCAGTATTTT
cdr3_aa: CASKQQGSTDTQYF
v_call: TRBV28
j_call: TRBJ2-3
d_call: NA
clone_size: NA

cdr3_nt: TGTGCCAGCAGCCGTACAGGGGGCGAAGCTTTCTTT
cdr3_aa: CASSRTGGEAFF
v_call: TRBV7-9
j_call: TRBJ1-1
d_call: TRBD1
clone_size: NA

cdr3_nt: TGTGCCAGCAGCTCGACTAGCGGGGGCCACACCGGGGAGCTGTTTTTT
cdr3_aa: CASSSTSGGHTGELFF
v_call: TRBV7-9
j_call: TRBJ2-2
d_call: TRBD2
clone_size: NA

cdr3_nt: TGTGCCAGCAGCTTAACACAGGGGTCCTATGGCTACACCTTC
cdr3_aa: CASSLTQGSYGYTF
v_call: TRBV7-3
j_call: TRBJ1-2
d_call: TRBD1
clone_size: NA

cdr3_nt: TGTGCCAGCAGTGATAGGACAGGGGATGGTTATGGCTACACCTTC
cdr3_aa: CASSDRTGDGYGYTF
v_call: TRBV9
j_call: TRBJ1-2
d_call: TRBD1
clone_size: NA

cdr3_nt: TGTGCCAGCTTTATAGCGGGAGAGAATGAGCAGTTCTTC
cdr3_aa: CASFIAGENEQFF
v_call: TRBV11-2
j_call: TRBJ2-1
d_call: TRBD2
clone_size: once

cdr3_nt: TGCGCCAGCAGCTTAACAGGGAGGGGGACCGGCTATGGCTACACCTTC
cdr3_aa: CASSLTGRGTGYGYTF
v_call: TRBV5-1
j_call: TRBJ1-2
d_call: NA
clone_size: NA

cdr3_nt: TGTGCCATCAGTTACCTAGCGGATGGCTCCTACAATGAGCAGTTCTTC
cdr3_aa: CAISYLADGSYNEQFF
v_call: TRBV10-3
j_call: TRBJ2-1
d_call: TRBD2
clone_size: NA

cdr3_nt: TGTGCTAGTGGTTTATTGGACAGCTCCTACGAGCAGTACTTC
cdr3_aa: CASGLLDSSYEQYF
v_call: TRBV12-5
j_call: TRBJ2-7
d_call: NA
clone_size: once

cdr3_nt: TGCGCCAGCAGCCCGAGGGAAGCCGGGGAGCTGTTTTTT
cdr3_aa: CASSPREAGELFF
v_call: TRBV5-1
j_call: TRBJ2-2
d_call: NA
clone_size: NA

cdr3_nt: TGTGCCAGCAGCTCGGGGTTCGGGGGGGCCTACAATGAGCAGTTCTTC
cdr3_aa: CASSSGFGGAYNEQFF
v_call: TRBV7-2
j_call: TRBJ2-1
d_call: TRBD2
clone_size: NA

cdr3_nt: TGCGCCAGCAGCGTTGACAGTGCAGAGACCCAGTACTTC
cdr3_aa: CASSVDSAETQYF
v_call: TRBV5-1
j_call: TRBJ2-5
d_call: NA
clone_size: NA

cdr3_nt: TGTGCCAGCAGTTGGGACAGGGGGCGAGAGACCCAGTACTTC
cdr3_aa: CASSWDRGRETQYF
v_call: TRBV6-5
j_call: TRBJ2-5
d_call: TRBD1
clone_size: NA

cdr3_nt: TGTGCCAGTAGTATAGGAAGTACTTTCTACAATGAGCAGTTCTTC
cdr3_aa: CASSIGSTFYNEQFF
v_call: TRBV19
j_call: TRBJ2-1
d_call: NA
clone_size: once